These 14 T cell receptor beta chains were all obtained from the same sample, sequenced in a study of post-analysis software for immune sequencing data. Study-wide findings and caveats: Among several TRBV segments more frequent in patients than controls were TRBV5-6, TRBV5-1 and TRBV20-1.

Sequencing libraries made from TCR beta cDNA carried unique molecular identifiers. TCRdb re-analysed the PCR reads in MiXCR, keeping a single row per CDR3 protein. This table has hundreds of thousands of distinct CDR3 sequences, 40% to 55% appearing once. No antigen is known for these receptors. What was sequenced was blood. The receptor source for this set is a girl aged 5-17 years with multiple sclerosis.

The chain recombines TRBV20-1 with TRBJ1-3; D remains unclear. V lost 6 bases to trimming and J lost 0 bases, with 9 bases between them. The CDR3 is made up of 13 amino acids. Germline V CDR1 and CDR2: DFQATT, SNEGSKA (reference sequence). This CDR3 is CSAHGFSGNTIYF. The CDR3, as DNA: TGCAGTGCCCACGGGTTCTCTGGAAACACCATATATTTT.

J is TRBJ2-3 and V is TRBV11-1, with 14 bases that match TRBD2. CDR1 SGHAT and CDR2 FQDESV come from the germline V gene (reference sequence). The CDR3 has 21 residues. The ends lost 5 bases at V and 2 bases at J; junction bases unmatched: 18. CDR3 nucleotides: TGTGCCAGCAGCCACCCCCGGACTAGCGGGAGGCCCGTAGCCAACACAGATACGCAGTATTTT. It is translated as CASSHPRTSGRPVANTDTQYF.

The genes are TRBV27 and TRBJ1-2; 9 positions agree with TRBD1. The CDR3 is made up of 13 amino acids. Germline V gene sequence: CDR1 MNHEY, CDR2 SMNVEV (reference sequence). Losses at the gene ends were 2 bases for V and 7 bases for J; bases not matched to a gene: 2. The CDR3 nucleotides are TGTGCCAGCAGTTTAACGGACAGGGGTGGCTACACCTTC. It specifies CASSLTDRGGYTF.

This clonotype showed up just a few times. The J gene is TRBJ2-7, the V gene TRBV12-3 or TRBV12-4; TRBD1 aligns across 11 bases. The V gene end was trimmed by 3 bases and the J gene end by 5 bases; junction bases not matched to a gene: 9. This CDR3 contains 16 residues. The CDR3 DNA reads TGTGCCAGCAGTTTGTCGGTCGGACAGGGGGCCCACGAGCAGTACTTC. This encodes CASSLSVGQGAHEQYF.

The chain carries TRBV5-8 and TRBJ1-2; D gene uncertain. Trimming cost V 1 base and J 6 bases, with 19 bases left between them. Germline values: CDR1 SGHTS, CDR2 YDEGEE. The CDR3 spans 16 residues. The CDR3 spells CASSLYNPGIGHGYTF. The CDR3 bases are TGTGCCAGCAGCTTGTATAATCCGGGGATCGGCCATGGCTACACCTTC. Full variable domain (missing parts from reference TRBV5-8 and TRBJ1-2): EAGVTQSPTHLIKTRGQQATLRCSPISGHTSVYWYQQALGLGLQFLLWYDEGEERNRGNFPPRFSGRQFPNYSSELNVNALELEDSALYLCASSLYNPGIGHGYTFGSGTRLTVV.

The table lists this clonotype with a few counts. This chain joins TRBV20-1 and TRBJ2-3; TRBD1 matches at 8 bases. This CDR3 is 15 amino acids long. CDR1 and CDR2 from the germline V gene are DFQATT and SNEGSKA (reference sequence). J was trimmed by 3 bases and V by 0 bases; bases with no gene match: 5. The CDR3 sequence: CSAREHRGTTDTQYF. In DNA, the CDR3 is TGCAGTGCTAGAGAACACAGGGGGACTACAGATACGCAGTATTTT.

V and J are TRBV4-1 and TRBJ1-6, with a tentative D call TRBD1 (5 bases). The CDR3 extends over 16 amino acids. Germline assignment: CDR1 MGHRA and CDR2 YSYEKL. V shed 0 bases and J shed 9 bases, with 15 bases lying between them. In DNA, the CDR3 is TGCGCCAGCAGCCAAGAATCGGACATCCGTGGTTCACCCCTCCACTTT. Translating it yields CASSQESDIRGSPLHF.

The rearrangement uses TRBV7-9 and TRBJ2-7; D may correspond to TRBD1 or TRBD2 (5 bases each). In germline, CDR1 is SEHNR, CDR2 FQNEAQ (reference sequence). This CDR3 comprises 15 residues. V dropped 5 bases and J dropped 3 bases, with 17 bases sitting between them. The CDR3 nucleotides are TGTGCCAGCAGCACCACTCGGGACGGAGACTACGAGCAGTACTTC. Protein sequence: CASSTTRDGDYEQYF.

This chain connects TRBV29-1 to TRBJ2-5; 8 bases align to TRBD1. The CDR3 is 14 residues long. Germline CDR1 SQVTM, CDR2 ANQGSEA. V was pared by 5 bases and J by 11 bases, with 16 bases of the junction left unmatched. CDR3 sequence reads: CSVSETGEVGGQYF. In DNA, the CDR3 is TGCAGCGTTTCGGAGACAGGGGAAGTCGGCGGGCAGTACTTC.

The count of this clonotype is one. The rearrangement links TRBV3-1 to TRBJ2-1, with a possible D match to TRBD1 (6 bases). From germline, CDR1 is LGHDT and CDR2 YNNKEL (reference sequence). The CDR3 has 14 amino acids. The ends were cut back, 2 bases at V and 6 bases at J, with 11 bases in the middle. The CDR3 DNA reads as TGTGCCAGCAGCCAACTACAGGGTCCCAATGAGCAGTTCTTC. This translates into CASSQLQGPNEQFF.

This clonotype was seen a few times. This chain connects TRBV20-1 to TRBJ2-5, with D tentatively TRBD2 (5 bases). Trimming left V 5 bases short and J 5 bases short, with 12 bases between. The CDR3 is 12 amino acids. Germline lookup yields CDR1 DFQATT and CDR2 SNEGSKA (reference sequence). CDR3 loop: CSAERAEETQYF. The CDR3 nucleotides are TGCAGTGCTGAGAGGGCCGAGGAGACCCAGTACTTC.

The gene calls are TRBV2 and TRBJ2-4; D remains unclear. With the DNA end fitting TRBJ2-7 better, the J assignment may be wrong. The CDR3 extends over 13 amino acids. Germline CDR1 and CDR2: SNHLY and FYNNEI. This CDR3 reads CASSGTLNYEQYF. For the CDR3, the DNA is TGTGCCAGCAGTGGGACCCTGAACTACGAGCAGTACTTC.

The chain is built from TRBV12-3 or TRBV12-4 and TRBJ1-5, with no clear D. CDR3 length: 14 residues. V was trimmed by 1 base and J by 3 bases, leaving 7 bases between them. The DNA for the CDR3 is TGTGCCAGCAGTTTAGGAGGCCCCAATCAGCCCCAGCATTTT. It translates to CASSLGGPNQPQHF.

This clonotype was counted only a few times. The rearrangement uses TRBV9 and TRBJ2-3; D is perhaps TRBD1 or TRBD2 (5 bases each). There are 17 residues in the CDR3. In germline, CDR1 is SGDLS, CDR2 YYNGEE. Trimming removed 3 bases from V and 1 base from J, with 18 bases in between. This CDR3 reads CASSALGLDSGTDTQYF. CDR3 nucleotides: TGTGCCAGCAGCGCCCTAGGACTCGACAGCGGCACAGATACGCAGTATTTT.